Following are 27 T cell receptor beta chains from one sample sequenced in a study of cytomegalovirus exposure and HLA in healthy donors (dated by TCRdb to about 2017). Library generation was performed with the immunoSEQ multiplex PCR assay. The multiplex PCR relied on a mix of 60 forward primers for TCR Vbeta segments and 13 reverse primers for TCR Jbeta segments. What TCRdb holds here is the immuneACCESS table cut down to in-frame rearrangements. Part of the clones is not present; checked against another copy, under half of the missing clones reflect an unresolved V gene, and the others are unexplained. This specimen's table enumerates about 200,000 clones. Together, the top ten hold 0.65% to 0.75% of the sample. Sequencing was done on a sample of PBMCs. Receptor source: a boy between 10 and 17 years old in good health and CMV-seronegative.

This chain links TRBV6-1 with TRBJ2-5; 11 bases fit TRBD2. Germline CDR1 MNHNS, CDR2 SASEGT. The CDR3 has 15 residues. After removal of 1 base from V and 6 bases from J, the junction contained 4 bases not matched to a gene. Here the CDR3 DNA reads TGTGCCAGCAGTGAAGAACTAGCGGGGGCTCAGACCCAGTACTTC. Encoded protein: CASSEELAGAQTQYF.

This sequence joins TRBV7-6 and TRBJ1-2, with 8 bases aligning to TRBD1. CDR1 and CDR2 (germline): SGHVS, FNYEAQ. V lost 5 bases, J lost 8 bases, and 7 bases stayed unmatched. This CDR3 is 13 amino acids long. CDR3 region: CASSLQQGGGYTF. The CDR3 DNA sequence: TGTGCCAGCAGCCTTCAACAGGGGGGCGGCTACACCTTC.

CDR3 sequence reads: CASSLSWSGSSTDTQYF. The CDR3 region has the DNA TGTGCCAGCAGTTTATCGTGGAGCGGATCAAGCACAGATACGCAGTATTTT. The J gene is TRBJ2-3, the V gene TRBV27; the D gene is possibly TRBD2 (5 bases). The CDR3 is 17 residues long. Germline lookup yields CDR1 MNHEY and CDR2 SMNVEV (reference sequence). The V end was cut by 0 bases, the J end by 0 bases, with 13 bases between.

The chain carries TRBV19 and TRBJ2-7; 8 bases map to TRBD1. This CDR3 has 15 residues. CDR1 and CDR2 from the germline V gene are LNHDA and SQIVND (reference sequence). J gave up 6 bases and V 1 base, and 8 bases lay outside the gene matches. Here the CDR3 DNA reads TGTGCCAGTAGTATAGGGCCACAGGGGGAACTCGAGCAGTACTTC. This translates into CASSIGPQGELEQYF. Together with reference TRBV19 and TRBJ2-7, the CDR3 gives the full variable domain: DGGITQSPKYLFRKEGQNVTLSCEQNLNHDAMYWYRQDPGQGLRLIYYSQIVNDFQKGDIAEGYSVSREKKESFPLTVTSAQKNPTAFYLCASSIGPQGELEQYFGPGTRLTVT.

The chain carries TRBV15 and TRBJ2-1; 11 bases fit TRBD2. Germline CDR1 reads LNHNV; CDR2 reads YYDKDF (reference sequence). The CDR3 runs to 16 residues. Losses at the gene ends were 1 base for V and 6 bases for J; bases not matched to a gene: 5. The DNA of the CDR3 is TGTGCCACCAGCAGAGTTTTCACTAGCGGGGGCAATGAGCAGTTCTTC. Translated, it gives CATSRVFTSGGNEQFF.

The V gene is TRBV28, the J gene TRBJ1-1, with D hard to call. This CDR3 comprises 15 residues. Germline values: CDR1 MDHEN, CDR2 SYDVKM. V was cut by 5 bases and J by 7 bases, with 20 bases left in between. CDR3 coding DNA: TGTGCCAGCAGTCCCAAAGTAGGCGGCCGAGGTGAAGCTTTCTTT. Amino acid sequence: CASSPKVGGRGEAFF.

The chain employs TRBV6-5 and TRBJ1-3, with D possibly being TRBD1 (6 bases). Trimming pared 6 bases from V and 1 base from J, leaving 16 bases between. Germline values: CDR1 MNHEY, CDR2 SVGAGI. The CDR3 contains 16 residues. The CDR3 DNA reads TGTGCCAGCAGCTACGGCGACAGGTTTTCTGGAAACACCATATATTTT. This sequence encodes CASSYGDRFSGNTIYF.

The CDR3 DNA reads TGTGCCAGCAGCTTTTCCGGGGAAAGGATGAACACTGAAGCTTTCTTT. Protein: CASSFSGERMNTEAFF. This chain links TRBV5-8 with TRBJ1-1; no clear D gene. The CDR3 length is 16 residues. Germline CDR1 reads SGHTS; CDR2 reads YDEGEE. Trimming removed 2 bases from V and 0 bases from J, with 14 bases in between.

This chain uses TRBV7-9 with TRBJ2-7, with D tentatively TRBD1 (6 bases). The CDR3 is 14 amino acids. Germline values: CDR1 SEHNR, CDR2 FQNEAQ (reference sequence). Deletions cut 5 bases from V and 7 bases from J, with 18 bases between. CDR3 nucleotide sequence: TGTGCCAGCAGCCTCCAGGGGACGGGCTCAGAGCAGTACTTC. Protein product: CASSLQGTGSEQYF.

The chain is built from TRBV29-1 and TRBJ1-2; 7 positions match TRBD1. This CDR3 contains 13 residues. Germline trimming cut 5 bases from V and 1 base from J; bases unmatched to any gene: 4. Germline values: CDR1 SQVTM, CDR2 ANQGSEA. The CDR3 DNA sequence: TGCAGCGTTCGGGACAGATATAACTATGGCTACACCTTC. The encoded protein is CSVRDRYNYGYTF.

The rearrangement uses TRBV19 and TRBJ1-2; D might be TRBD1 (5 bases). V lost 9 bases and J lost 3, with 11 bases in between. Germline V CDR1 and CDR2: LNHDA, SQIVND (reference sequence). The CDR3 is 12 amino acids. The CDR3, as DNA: TGTGCCAGCAGGGCTGGGCACTATGGCTACACCTTC. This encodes CASRAGHYGYTF.

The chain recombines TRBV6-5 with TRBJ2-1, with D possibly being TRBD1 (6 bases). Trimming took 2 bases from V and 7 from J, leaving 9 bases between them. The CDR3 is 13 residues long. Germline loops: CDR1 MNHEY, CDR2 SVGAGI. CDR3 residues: CASSYRRGNEQFF. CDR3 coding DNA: TGTGCCAGCAGTTACCGTAGGGGGAATGAGCAGTTCTTC.

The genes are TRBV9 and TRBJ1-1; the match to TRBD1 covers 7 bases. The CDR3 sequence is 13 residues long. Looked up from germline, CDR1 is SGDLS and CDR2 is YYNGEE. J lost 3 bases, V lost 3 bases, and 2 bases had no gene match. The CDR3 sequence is CASSATGDTEAFF. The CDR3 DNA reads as TGTGCCAGCAGCGCCACAGGGGACACTGAAGCTTTCTTT.

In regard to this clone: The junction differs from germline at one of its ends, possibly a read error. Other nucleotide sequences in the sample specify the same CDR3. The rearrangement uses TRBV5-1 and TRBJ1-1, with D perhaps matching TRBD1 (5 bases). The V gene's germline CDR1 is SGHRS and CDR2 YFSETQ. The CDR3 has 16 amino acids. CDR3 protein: CASSLEGRGMNTEAFF. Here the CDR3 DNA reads TGCGCCAGCAGCTTGGAGGGGCGGGGGATGAACACTGAAGCTTTCTTC.

The chain's CDR3 is CASSEPSGTGGNYEQYF. The DNA for the CDR3 is TGTGCCAGCAGTGAACCCTCCGGGACAGGGGGAAACTACGAGCAGTACTTC. V is TRBV25-1 and J is TRBJ2-7, with 11 bases matching TRBD1. V was clipped by 2 bases and J by 3 bases; unmatched bases: 9. Germline V gene lookup returns CDR1 MGHDK and CDR2 SYGVNS. The CDR3 runs 17 residues.

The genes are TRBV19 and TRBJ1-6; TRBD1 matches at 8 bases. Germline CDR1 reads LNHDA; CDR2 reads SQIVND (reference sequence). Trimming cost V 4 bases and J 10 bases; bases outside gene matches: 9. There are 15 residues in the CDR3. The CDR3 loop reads CASSTDRGRSSPLHF. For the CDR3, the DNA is TGTGCCAGTAGTACCGACAGGGGTCGAAGCTCACCCCTCCACTTT.

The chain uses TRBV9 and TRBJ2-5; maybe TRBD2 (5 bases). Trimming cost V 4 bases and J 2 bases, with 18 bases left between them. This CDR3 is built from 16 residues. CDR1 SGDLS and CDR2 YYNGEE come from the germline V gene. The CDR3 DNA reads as TGTGCCAGCAGCTTCCTATGGGCGGGCGGGCAAGAGACCCAGTACTTC. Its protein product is CASSFLWAGGQETQYF.

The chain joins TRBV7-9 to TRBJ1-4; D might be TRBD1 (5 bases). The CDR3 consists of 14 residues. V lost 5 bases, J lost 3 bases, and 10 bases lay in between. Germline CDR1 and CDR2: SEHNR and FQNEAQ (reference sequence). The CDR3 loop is CASSLGGSNEKLFF. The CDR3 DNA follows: TGTGCCAGCAGCCTCGGGGGATCTAATGAAAAACTGTTTTTT.

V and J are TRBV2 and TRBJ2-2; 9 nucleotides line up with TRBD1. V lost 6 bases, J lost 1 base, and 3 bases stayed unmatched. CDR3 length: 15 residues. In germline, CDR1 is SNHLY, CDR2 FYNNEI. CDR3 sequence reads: CASRGTGRNTGELFF. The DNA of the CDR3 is TGTGCCAGCAGAGGGACAGGGAGGAACACCGGGGAGCTGTTTTTT.

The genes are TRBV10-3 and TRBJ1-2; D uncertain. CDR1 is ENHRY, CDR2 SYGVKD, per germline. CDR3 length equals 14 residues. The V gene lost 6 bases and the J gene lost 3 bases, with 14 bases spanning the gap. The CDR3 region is CAIRGSGSYYGYTF. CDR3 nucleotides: TGTGCCATCAGGGGGTCCGGGAGCTACTATGGCTACACCTTC.

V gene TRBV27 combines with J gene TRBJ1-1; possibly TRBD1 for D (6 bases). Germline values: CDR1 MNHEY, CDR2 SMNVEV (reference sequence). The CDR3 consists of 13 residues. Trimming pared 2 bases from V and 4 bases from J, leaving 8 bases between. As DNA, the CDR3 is TGTGCCAGCAGTTTAACAGGGATCACTGAAGCTTTCTTT. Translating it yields CASSLTGITEAFF.

CDR3 nucleotide sequence: TGTGCCAGCAGCTTCGGGTCTCAAGAGACCCAGTACTTC. The encoded protein is CASSFGSQETQYF. The chain couples TRBV7-9 to TRBJ2-5; D unclear. Germline CDR1 SEHNR, CDR2 FQNEAQ (reference sequence). Trimming shortened V by 3 bases and J by 2 bases, and 7 bases separated the two germline ends. This CDR3 is built from 13 residues. Full variable domain (missing parts from reference TRBV7-9 and TRBJ2-5): DTGVSQNPRHKITKRGQNVTFRCDPISEHNRLYWYRQTLGQGPEFLTYFQNEAQLEKSRLLSDRFSAERPKGSFSTLEIQRTEQGDSAMYLCASSFGSQETQYFGPGTRLLVL.

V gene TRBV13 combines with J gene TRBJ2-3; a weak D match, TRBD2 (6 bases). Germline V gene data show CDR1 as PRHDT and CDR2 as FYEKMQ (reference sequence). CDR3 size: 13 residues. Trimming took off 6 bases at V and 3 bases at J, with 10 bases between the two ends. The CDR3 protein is CASSLGGTDTQYF. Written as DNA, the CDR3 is TGTGCCAGCAGTCTCGGGGGAACAGATACGCAGTATTTT.

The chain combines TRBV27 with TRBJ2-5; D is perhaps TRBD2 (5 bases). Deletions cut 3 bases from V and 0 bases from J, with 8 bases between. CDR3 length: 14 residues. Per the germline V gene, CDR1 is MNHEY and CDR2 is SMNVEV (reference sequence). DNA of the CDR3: TGTGCCAGCAGTTTTGGAGGACACCAAGAGACCCAGTACTTC. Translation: CASSFGGHQETQYF.

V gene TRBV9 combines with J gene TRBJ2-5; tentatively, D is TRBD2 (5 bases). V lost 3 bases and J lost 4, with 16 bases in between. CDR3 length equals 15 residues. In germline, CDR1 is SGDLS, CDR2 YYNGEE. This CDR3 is CASSASFTSLETQYF. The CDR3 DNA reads TGTGCCAGCAGCGCCTCTTTTACTAGTCTAGAGACCCAGTACTTC.

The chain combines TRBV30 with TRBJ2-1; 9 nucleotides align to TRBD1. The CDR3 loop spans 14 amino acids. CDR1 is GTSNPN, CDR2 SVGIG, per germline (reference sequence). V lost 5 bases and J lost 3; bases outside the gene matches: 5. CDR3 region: CAWARGQGYNEQFF. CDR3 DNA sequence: TGTGCCTGGGCTAGGGGACAGGGCTACAATGAGCAGTTCTTC.

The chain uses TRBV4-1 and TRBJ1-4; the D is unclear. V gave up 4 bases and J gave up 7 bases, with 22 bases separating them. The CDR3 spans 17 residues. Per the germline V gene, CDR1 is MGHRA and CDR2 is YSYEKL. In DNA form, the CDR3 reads TGCGCCAGCAGCCTATCTTTTTTGGCACCTCGTGGTGAAAAACTGTTTTTT. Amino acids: CASSLSFLAPRGEKLFF.